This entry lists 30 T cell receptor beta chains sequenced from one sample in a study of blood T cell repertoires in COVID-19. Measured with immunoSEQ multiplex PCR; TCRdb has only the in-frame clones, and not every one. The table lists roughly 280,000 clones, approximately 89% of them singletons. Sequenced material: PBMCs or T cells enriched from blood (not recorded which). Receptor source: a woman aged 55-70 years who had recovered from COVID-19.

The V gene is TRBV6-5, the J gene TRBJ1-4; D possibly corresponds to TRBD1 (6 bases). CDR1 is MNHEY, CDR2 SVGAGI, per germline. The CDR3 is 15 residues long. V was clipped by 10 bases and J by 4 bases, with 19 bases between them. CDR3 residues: CATKGQQGHNEKLFF. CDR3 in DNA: TGTGCCACCAAGGGTCAACAGGGCCATAATGAAAAACTGTTTTTT.

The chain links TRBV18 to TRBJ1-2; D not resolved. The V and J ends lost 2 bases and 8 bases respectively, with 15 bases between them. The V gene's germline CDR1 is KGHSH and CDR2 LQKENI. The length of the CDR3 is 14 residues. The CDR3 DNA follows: TGTGCCAGCTCACCAGACAAAACGATAAAGGGCTACACCTTC. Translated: CASSPDKTIKGYTF.

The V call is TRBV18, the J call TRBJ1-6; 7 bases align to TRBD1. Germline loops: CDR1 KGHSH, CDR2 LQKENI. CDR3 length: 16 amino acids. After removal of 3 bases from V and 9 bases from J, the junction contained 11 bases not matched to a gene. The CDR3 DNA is TGTGCCAGCTCACCGTCTCGGGTAACAGGGGCTTCACCCCTCCACTTT. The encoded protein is CASSPSRVTGASPLHF. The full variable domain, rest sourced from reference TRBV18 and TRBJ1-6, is NAGVMQNPRHLVRRRGQEARLRCSPMKGHSHVYWYRQLPEEGLKFMVYLQKENIIDESGMPKERFSAEFPKEGPSILRIQQVVRGDSAAYFCASSPSRVTGASPLHFGNGTRLTVT.

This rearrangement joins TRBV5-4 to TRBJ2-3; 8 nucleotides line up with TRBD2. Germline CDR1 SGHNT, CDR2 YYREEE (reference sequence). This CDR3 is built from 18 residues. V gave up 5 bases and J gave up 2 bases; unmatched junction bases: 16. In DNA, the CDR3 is TGTGCCAGCAGACCCGGAGGGGGAGTTAGCGGGATCACAGATACGCAGTATTTT. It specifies CASRPGGGVSGITDTQYF.

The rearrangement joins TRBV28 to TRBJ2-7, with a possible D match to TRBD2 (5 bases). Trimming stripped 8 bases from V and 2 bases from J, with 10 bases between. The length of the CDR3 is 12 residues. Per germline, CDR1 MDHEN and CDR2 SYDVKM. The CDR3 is CASALAPYEQYF. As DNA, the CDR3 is TGTGCCAGCGCCCTAGCTCCCTACGAGCAGTACTTC.

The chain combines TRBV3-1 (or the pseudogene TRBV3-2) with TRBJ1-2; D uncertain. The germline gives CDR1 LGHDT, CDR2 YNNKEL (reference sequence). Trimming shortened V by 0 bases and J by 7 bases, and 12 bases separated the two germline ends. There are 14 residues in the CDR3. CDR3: CASSQDRRSAGYTF. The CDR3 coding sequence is TGTGCCAGCAGCCAAGATAGGCGGTCGGCTGGCTACACCTTC.

The DNA of the CDR3 is TGTGCCAGCAGTGAATCCCGACTAGCAAGGGACGAGCAGTACTTC. It codes for CASSESRLARDEQYF. This rearrangement joins TRBV6-1 to TRBJ2-7; 7 nucleotides align to TRBD2. Germline CDR1 reads MNHNS; CDR2 reads SASEGT. The V segment lost 2 bases and the J segment 5 bases; nucleotides outside the gene matches: 9. This CDR3 is built from 15 residues.

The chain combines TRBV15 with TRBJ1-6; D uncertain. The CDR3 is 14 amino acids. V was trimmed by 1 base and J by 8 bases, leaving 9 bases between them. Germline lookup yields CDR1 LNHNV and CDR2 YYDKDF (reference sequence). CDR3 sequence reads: CATSRGLGDSPLHF. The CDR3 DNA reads TGTGCCACCAGCAGAGGCCTGGGAGATTCACCCCTCCACTTT.

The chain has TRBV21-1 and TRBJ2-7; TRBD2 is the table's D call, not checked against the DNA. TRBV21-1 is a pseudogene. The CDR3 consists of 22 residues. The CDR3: CASSKTGRNPGTSGTSSYEQYF. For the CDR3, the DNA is TGTGCCAGCAGTAAAACCGGGCGGAACCCCGGGACTAGCGGGACAAGCTCCTACGAGCAGTACTTC.

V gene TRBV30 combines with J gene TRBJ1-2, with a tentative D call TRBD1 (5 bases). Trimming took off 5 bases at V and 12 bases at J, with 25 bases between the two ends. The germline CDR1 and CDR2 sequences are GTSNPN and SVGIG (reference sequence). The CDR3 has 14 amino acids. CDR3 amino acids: CAWGEWGGTTQNTF. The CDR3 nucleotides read TGTGCCTGGGGGGAATGGGGCGGGACGACACAGAACACCTTC.

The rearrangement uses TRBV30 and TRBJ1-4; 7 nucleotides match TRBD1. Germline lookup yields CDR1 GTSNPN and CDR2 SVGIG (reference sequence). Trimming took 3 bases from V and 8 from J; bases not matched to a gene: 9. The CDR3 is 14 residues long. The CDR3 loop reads CAWRILNRGEKLFF. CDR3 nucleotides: TGTGCCTGGAGAATCCTTAACAGGGGAGAAAAACTGTTTTTT. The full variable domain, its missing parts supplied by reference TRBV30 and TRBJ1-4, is SQTIHQWPATLVQPVGSPLSLECTVEGTSNPNLYWYRQAAGRGLQLLFYSVGIGQISSEVPQNLSASRPQDRQFILSSKKLLLSDSGFYLCAWRILNRGEKLFFGSGTQLSVL.

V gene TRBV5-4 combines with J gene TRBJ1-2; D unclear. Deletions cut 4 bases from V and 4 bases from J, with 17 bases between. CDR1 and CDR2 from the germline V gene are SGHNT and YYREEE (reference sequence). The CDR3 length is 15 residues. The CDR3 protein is CASSPRADNFYGYTF. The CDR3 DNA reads TGTGCCAGCAGCCCGAGGGCAGATAACTTCTATGGCTACACCTTC.

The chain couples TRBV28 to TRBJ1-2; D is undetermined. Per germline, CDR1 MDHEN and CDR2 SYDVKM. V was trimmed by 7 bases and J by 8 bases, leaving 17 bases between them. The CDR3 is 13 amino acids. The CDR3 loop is CASNYDGVSGYTF. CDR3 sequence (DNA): TGTGCCAGCAATTATGACGGGGTATCCGGCTACACCTTC.

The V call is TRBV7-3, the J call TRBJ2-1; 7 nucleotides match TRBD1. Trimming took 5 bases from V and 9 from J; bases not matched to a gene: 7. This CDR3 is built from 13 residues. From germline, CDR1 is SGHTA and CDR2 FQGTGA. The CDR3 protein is CASSQRQGSEQFF. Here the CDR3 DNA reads TGTGCCAGCAGCCAAAGACAGGGTTCTGAGCAGTTCTTC.

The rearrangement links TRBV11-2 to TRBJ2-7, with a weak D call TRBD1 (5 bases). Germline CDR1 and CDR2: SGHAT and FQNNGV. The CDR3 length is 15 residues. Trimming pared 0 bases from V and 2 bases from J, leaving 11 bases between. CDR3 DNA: TGTGCCAGCAGCTTAGATCTCCAACAGGCCTACGAGCAGTACTTC. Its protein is CASSLDLQQAYEQYF.

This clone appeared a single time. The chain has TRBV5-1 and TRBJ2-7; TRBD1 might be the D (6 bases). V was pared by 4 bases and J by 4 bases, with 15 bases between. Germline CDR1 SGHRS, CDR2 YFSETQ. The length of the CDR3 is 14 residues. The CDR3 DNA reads TGCGCCAGCAGCGTCACGGGACAAAGTTACGAGCAGTACTTC. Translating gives CASSVTGQSYEQYF.

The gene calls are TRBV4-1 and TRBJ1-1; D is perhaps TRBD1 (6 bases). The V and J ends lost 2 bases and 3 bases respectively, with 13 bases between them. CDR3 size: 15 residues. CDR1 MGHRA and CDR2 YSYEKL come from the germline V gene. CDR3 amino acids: CASSQSEGGYTEAFF. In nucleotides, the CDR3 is TGCGCCAGCAGCCAAAGTGAGGGGGGGTACACTGAAGCTTTCTTT.

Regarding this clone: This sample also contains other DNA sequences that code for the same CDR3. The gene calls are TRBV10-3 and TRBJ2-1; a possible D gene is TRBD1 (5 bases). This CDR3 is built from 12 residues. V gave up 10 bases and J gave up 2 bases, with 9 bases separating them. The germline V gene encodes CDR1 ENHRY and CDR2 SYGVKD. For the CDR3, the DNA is TGTGCCACCCAGGGTACCTACAATGAGCAGTTCTTC. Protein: CATQGTYNEQFF.

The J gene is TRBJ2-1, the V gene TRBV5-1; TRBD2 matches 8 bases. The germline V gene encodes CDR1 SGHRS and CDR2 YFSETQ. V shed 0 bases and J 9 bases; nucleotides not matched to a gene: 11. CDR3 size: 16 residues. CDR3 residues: CASSLEGTSIYGEQFF. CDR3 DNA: TGCGCCAGCAGCTTGGAAGGGACTAGTATCTACGGTGAGCAGTTCTTC.

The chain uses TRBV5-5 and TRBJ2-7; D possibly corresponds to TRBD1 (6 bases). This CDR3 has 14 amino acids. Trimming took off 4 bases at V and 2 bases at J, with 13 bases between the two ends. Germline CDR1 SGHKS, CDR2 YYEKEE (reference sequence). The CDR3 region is CASSLSRGPYEQYF. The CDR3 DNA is TGTGCCAGCAGCCTAAGCAGGGGCCCCTACGAGCAGTACTTC.

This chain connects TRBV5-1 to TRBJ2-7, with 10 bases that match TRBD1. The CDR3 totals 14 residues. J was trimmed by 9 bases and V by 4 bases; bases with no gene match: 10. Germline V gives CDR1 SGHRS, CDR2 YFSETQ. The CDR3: CASSPGTGEGGQYF. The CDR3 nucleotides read TGCGCCAGCAGCCCCGGGACAGGGGAAGGCGGGCAGTACTTC.

As DNA, the CDR3 is TGCGCCAGCAGCTTTTCCGGCGGGAGGGCGGCCTACAATGAGCAGTTCTTC. Encoded protein: CASSFSGGRAAYNEQFF. V and J are TRBV5-1 and TRBJ2-1; 9 bases are shared with TRBD2. The CDR3 totals 17 residues. The J segment lost 2 bases and the V segment lost 2 bases, leaving 8 bases of the junction unmatched. CDR1 is SGHRS, CDR2 YFSETQ, per germline.

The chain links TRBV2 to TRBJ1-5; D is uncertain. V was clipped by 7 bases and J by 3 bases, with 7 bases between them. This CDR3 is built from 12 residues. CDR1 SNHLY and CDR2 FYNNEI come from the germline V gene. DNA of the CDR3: TGTGCCAGCAAAGCCGACAATCAGCCCCAGCATTTT. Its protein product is CASKADNQPQHF. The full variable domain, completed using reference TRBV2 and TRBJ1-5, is EPEVTQTPSHQVTQMGQEVILRCVPISNHLYFYWYRQILGQKVEFLVSFYNNEISEKSEIFDDQFSVERPDGSNFTLKIRSTKLEDSAMYFCASKADNQPQHFGDGTRLSIL.

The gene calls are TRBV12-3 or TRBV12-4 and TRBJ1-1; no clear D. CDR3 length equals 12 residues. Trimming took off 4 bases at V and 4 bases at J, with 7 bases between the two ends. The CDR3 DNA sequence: TGTGCCAGCAGTTACAGTCGCACTGAAGCTTTCTTT. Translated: CASSYSRTEAFF.

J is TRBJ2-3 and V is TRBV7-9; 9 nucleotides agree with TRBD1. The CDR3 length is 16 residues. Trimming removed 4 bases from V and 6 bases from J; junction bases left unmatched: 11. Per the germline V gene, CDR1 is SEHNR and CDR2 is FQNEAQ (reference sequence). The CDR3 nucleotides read TGTGCCAGCAGCTCCCCTAGGGAGACAGGGGGTGATACGCAGTATTTT. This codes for CASSSPRETGGDTQYF. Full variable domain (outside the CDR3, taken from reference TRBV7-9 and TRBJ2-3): DTGVSQNPRHKITKRGQNVTFRCDPISEHNRLYWYRQTLGQGPEFLTYFQNEAQLEKSRLLSDRFSAERPKGSFSTLEIQRTEQGDSAMYLCASSSPRETGGDTQYFGPGTRLTVL.

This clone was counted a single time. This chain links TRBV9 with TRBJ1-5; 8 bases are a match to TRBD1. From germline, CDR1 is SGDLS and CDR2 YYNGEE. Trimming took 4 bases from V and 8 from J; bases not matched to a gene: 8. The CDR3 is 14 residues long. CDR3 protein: CASSPNDRGEPQHF. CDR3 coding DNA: TGTGCCAGCAGCCCGAATGACAGGGGAGAGCCCCAGCATTTT.

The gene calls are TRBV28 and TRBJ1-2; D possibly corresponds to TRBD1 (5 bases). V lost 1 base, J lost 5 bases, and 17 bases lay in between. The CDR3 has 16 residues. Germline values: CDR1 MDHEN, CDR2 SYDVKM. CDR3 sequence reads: CASSLLSPPGGYGYTF. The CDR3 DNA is TGTGCCAGCAGTTTATTGTCGCCACCGGGGGGTTATGGCTACACCTTC.

CDR3 DNA: TGTGCCCTCTTGCCGGCCAGGGAATTAGCTGAAGCTTTCTTT. Its protein is CALLPARELAEAFF. The rearrangement joins TRBV2 to TRBJ1-1, with TRBD1 as a possible D gene (5 bases). Trimming took 11 bases from V and 6 from J, leaving 22 bases between them. The CDR3 length is 14 residues. Germline values: CDR1 SNHLY, CDR2 FYNNEI.

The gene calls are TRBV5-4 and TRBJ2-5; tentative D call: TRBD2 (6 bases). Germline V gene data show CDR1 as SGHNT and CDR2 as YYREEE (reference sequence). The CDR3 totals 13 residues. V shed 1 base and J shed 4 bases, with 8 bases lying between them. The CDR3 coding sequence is TGTGCCAGCAGCTTGTCTAGCGCAGAGACCCAGTACTTC. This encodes CASSLSSAETQYF.

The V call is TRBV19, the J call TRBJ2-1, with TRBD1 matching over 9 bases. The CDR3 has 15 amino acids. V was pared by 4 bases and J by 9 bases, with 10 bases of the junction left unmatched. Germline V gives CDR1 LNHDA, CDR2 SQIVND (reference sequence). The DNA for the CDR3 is TGTGCCAGTAGTAACCGGGACAGGGAAGAGATTGAGCAGTTCTTC. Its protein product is CASSNRDREEIEQFF.